This entry features one T cell receptor beta chain sequence. The time point denotes: newly diagnosed GD, antithyroid drugs for less than 3 months. Construction of the TCR library relied on RNA isolated from PBMCs. Roughly 10 milliliters of peripheral blood went into EDTA tubes. These data come from a study of regulatory T cells in long-lasting Graves disease. CDR1 is MNHNS, CDR2 SASEGT, per germline. Between the trimmed V and J ends, which lost 2 bases and 3 bases, there was a span of 7 bases. The CDR3 spans 14 residues. Building the TCR beta libraries relied on iRepertoire HTBI primers, and CDR3 regions underwent Arm-PCR. TCRdb fed the multiplex PCR reads into MiXCR, producing one record per CDR3 protein. The table has 300,000 to 400,000 distinct CDR3 sequences, 15% to 20% seen once.

The receptor's source is a female donor with Graves disease. The specimen comprised peripheral blood mononuclear cells (PBMCs), sampled at new diagnosis, from a patient treated with antithyroid drugs. This rearrangement joins TRBV6-1 to TRBJ2-2, with D unclear. The CDR3 DNA reads TGTGCCAGCAGTGAAATCCTGGACACCGGGGAGCTGTTTTTT. Residues: CASSEILDTGELFF.